The rows below give T cell receptor beta chains drawn from one sample of a study of blood T cell repertoires in COVID-19. Assay used: immunoSEQ multiplex PCR; TCRdb lists only in-frame clones, some missing. The profile covers about 120,000 clones, with about 70% appearing a single time and roughly 5% taken by the ten largest. Source material: peripheral blood. These receptors all come from a man aged 60-69 years with acute or convalescent COVID-19. Both conserved end residues are part of each CDR3.

V gene,J gene,CDR3 length,CDR3 protein
TRBV5-1,TRBJ1-1,14,CASRSTGGDLEAFF
TRBV6-6,TRBJ1-1,14,CASSYFSGVSEAFF
TRBV2,TRBJ1-6,14,CASSPGQGGGTLHF
TRBV19,TRBJ2-1,15,CASSYTGGANFEQFF
TRBV7-3,TRBJ2-3,20,CASSLTGWAQGPRPEDTQYF
TRBV6-1,TRBJ1-4,19,CASSEGRGGYPATNEKLFF
TRBV5-1,TRBJ1-4,15,CASSSGDRVSEKLFF
TRBV2,TRBJ2-5,15,CATKQDRPTQETQYF
TRBV15,TRBJ1-1,14,CATRGTDGGTEAFF
TRBV30,TRBJ2-2,16,CARLNGGSVNTGELFF
TRBV3-1/TRBV3-2,TRBJ2-5,15,CASSQDGGGEETQYF
TRBV5-1,TRBJ2-7,14,CASSTPTGSDEQYF
TRBV29-1,TRBJ1-2,13,CSVIDTGNYGYTF
TRBV27,TRBJ2-4,16,CASSPFPFGGKNIQYF
TRBV7-3,TRBJ2-7,17,CASSSGLAGLQWGEQYF